This T cell receptor (beta chain) was documented in a study of T-cell memory formation after mild COVID-19. Germline V CDR1 and CDR2: SGDLS, YYNGEE. V was clipped by 0 bases and J by 6 bases; unmatched bases: 5. CDR3 length equals 14 residues. 5'RACE primed at constant segments yielded TCR alpha and TCR beta cDNA libraries bearing sample barcodes and UMIs. TCRdb redid the calling of the 5' RACE reads with MiXCR, one entry per CDR3 protein. The data show 400,000 to 500,000 distinct CDR3 sequences, approximately 18% seen once. The sample was PBMCs or a T cell subset sorted from them (not recorded which). The sequence came from a man between 18 and 29 years old who had mild COVID-19 (a few samples of this study predate the infection). Cell type and time point are not known. This chain joins TRBV9 and TRBJ1-2, with TRBD1 identical over 7 bases. The CDR3 region is CASSVGEGADGYTF. CDR3 DNA sequence: TGTGCCAGCAGCGTAGGCGAGGGGGCGGATGGCTACACCTTC.